One T cell receptor beta chain is described in this entry. The antigen remains undetermined. The source of the sample is a study of cytomegalovirus exposure and HLA in healthy donors. Study-level points and caveats: Most of the TCR beta V segments (in an earlier analysis) were productive either about 87% or about 30% of the time. Cytomegalovirus status, reportedly, was diagnosed with high specificity and sensitivity by the classifier.

With 60 Vbeta and 13 Jbeta primers, the PCR was carried out. Data came from immunoSEQ multiplex PCR; TCRdb stores just in-frame clones and leaves some out. Of some 140,000 clones in the sample, 75% to 90% were seen once. The clonotype originates from a woman aged 30 to 39 in good health and CMV-seropositive. Input material: PBMCs.

The CDR3 DNA sequence: TGTGCCAGCACCTGGCAGTATTTT. This gives the protein CASTWQYF. This chain uses TRBV5-8 with TRBJ2-3; D remains ambiguous. CDR3 length equals 8 residues. Per germline, CDR1 SGHTS and CDR2 YDEGEE. Between the trimmed V and J ends, which lost 6 bases and 11 bases, there was a span of 4 bases.